This TCR beta chain was observed in a study of T cells after yellow fever vaccination. From the 5' RACE reads, TCRdb called clonotypes with MiXCR, one entry per CDR3 protein. The sample carries about 360,000 distinct CDR3 sequences, around 6.5% recorded once. V trimming: 0 bases; J trimming: 3 bases; junction bases outside the gene matches: 8. The V gene's germline CDR1 is SGHDN and CDR2 FVKESK. The length of the CDR3 is 17 residues. This clonotype came up many times. The chain combines TRBV14 with TRBJ2-4; TRBD2 matches 7 bases. This specimen consisted of PBMCs, obtained 5 days after the yellow fever booster vaccination. The sequence derives from a man between 25 and 39 years old who received the YFV17D yellow fever vaccine. The CDR3, as DNA: TGTGCCAGCAGCCAAGATGAGGGCGGGAGTGACAAAAACATTCAGTACTTC. As protein: CASSQDEGGSDKNIQYF. Supplemented by reference TRBV14 and TRBJ2-4, the full variable domain reads EAGVTQFPSHSVIEKGQTVTLRCDPISGHDNLYWYRRVMGKEIKFLLHFVKESKQDESGMPNNRFLAERTGGTYSTLKVQPAELEDSGVYFCASSQDEGGSDKNIQYFGAGTRLSVL.